This T cell receptor (beta chain) came from a study of T cells in Graves' hyperthyroidism and ophthalmopathy. Uncontrolled infections, other autoimmune diseases, pregnancy or lactation led to exclusion of patients. PBMCs were obtained from about 9.9 ml fresh peripheral blood. Amplification yielded TCR beta CDR3 regions, with RNA transcripts as the source. HTBI primers were used for first-round RT-PCR of the TCR CDR3. TCRdb analysed the multiplex PCR reads with MiXCR anew, one entry per CDR3 protein. The data contain 450,000 to 600,000 distinct CDR3 sequences, approximately 14% of them singletons. The CDR3 is made up of 13 amino acids. Unmatched junction bases numbered 5, after V lost 8 bases and J lost 4 bases. The germline gives CDR1 MNHNS, CDR2 SASEGT.

The sequence was collected from a woman aged 40 to 50 with Graves' hyperthyroidism. Sequencing was performed on blood. The rearrangement joins TRBV6-1 to TRBJ2-7, with 10 bases fitting TRBD1. The CDR3 DNA is TGTGCCAGCTTCAGGACAGGGGGATACGAGCAGTACTTC. Translated, it gives CASFRTGGYEQYF.